These 2 T cell receptor beta chains were all obtained from the same sample, sequenced in a study of vaccination effects on CD4 cells after COVID-19. TCRdb's table, derived via immunoSEQ multiplex PCR, lists solely in-frame clones and lacks some. The profile shows tens of thousands of clones, about 69% of them singletons. It was after 10 days of culture that CD4+ T cells were isolated. Their specific antigens are unknown. Sequencing used CD4+ T cells from PBMCs cultured without peptide, obtained before COVID-19 vaccination. Source of these receptors: a human donor who had a prior SARS-CoV-2 infection.

The chain recombines TRBV11-1 with TRBJ2-7; 7 positions agree with TRBD2. The germline CDR1 and CDR2 sequences are SGHAT and FQDESV (reference sequence). There are 15 residues in the CDR3. The V gene end was trimmed by 3 bases and the J gene end by 4 bases; junction bases not matched to a gene: 9. CDR3 DNA: TGTGCCAGCAGCTTGGAGGCTAGCGGCTATTACGAGCAGTACTTC. Translation gives CASSLEASGYYEQYF.

The table lists this clone with a few counts. The chain joins TRBV6-5 to TRBJ1-5; TRBD1 might be the D (5 bases). In germline, CDR1 is MNHEY, CDR2 SVGAGI. This CDR3 contains 14 residues. Trimming took 0 bases from V and 7 from J, leaving 10 bases between them. The CDR3 coding sequence is TGTGCCAGCAGTTACTCGGGGGGGAGACAGCCCCAGCATTTT. This sequence encodes CASSYSGGRQPQHF.